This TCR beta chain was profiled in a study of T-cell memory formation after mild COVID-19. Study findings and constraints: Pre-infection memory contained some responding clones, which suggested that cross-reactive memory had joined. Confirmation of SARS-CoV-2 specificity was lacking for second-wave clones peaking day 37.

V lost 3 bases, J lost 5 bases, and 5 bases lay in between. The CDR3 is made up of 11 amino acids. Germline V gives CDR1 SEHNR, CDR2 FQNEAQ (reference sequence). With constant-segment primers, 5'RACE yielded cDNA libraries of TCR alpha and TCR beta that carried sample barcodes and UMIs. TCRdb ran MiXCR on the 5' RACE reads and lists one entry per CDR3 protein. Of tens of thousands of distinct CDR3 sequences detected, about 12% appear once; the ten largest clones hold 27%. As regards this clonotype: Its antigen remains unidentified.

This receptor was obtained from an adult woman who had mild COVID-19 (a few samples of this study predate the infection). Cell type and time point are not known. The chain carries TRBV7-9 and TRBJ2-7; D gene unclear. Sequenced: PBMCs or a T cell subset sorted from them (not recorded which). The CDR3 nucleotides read TGTGCCAGCAGCTTTGCCAACGAGCAGTACTTC. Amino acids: CASSFANEQYF. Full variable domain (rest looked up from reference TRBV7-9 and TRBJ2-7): DTGVSQNPRHKITKRGQNVTFRCDPISEHNRLYWYRQTLGQGPEFLTYFQNEAQLEKSRLLSDRFSAERPKGSFSTLEIQRTEQGDSAMYLCASSFANEQYFGPGTRLTVT.